These 27 T cell receptor beta chains were all obtained from the same sample, sequenced in a study of cytomegalovirus exposure and HLA in healthy donors. PCR employed 60 Vbeta and 13 Jbeta primers. Assay: immunoSEQ multiplex PCR; the TCRdb copy retains only in-frame clones and omits some. The sample includes roughly 130,000 clones, around 9% of them seen just once. The sample consisted of PBMCs. The receptors here all came from a man aged 40-49 years in good health and CMV-seronegative.

The V gene is TRBV5-1, the J gene TRBJ2-7, with D maybe TRBD1 (5 bases). Per the germline V gene, CDR1 is SGHRS and CDR2 is YFSETQ. This CDR3 contains 18 residues. Trimming pared 2 bases from V and 0 bases from J, leaving 21 bases between. The CDR3 region is CASSLGVFDFKGSYEQYF. The CDR3 DNA reads TGCGCCAGCAGCTTAGGGGTTTTTGACTTTAAGGGCTCCTACGAGCAGTACTTC.

J is TRBJ2-6 and V is TRBV7-6; tentative D call: TRBD2 (5 bases). V shed 1 base and J shed 2 bases, with 12 bases lying between them. From germline, CDR1 is SGHVS and CDR2 FNYEAQ. This CDR3 has 17 residues. CDR3 in amino acids: CASSLGFSGTGANVLTF. For the CDR3, the DNA is TGTGCCAGCAGCTTAGGGTTTTCGGGGACTGGGGCCAACGTCCTGACTTTC.

The genes are TRBV15 and TRBJ1-6; D gene ambiguous. This CDR3 comprises 17 residues. The germline V and J ends were trimmed by 2 bases and 10 bases, with 21 bases remaining between them. Germline-derived CDR1 and CDR2 are LNHNV and YYDKDF (reference sequence). CDR3 DNA sequence: TGTGCCACCAGCAGAACTAACCCGATCCTGAGTTGGTCACCCCTCCACTTT. This encodes CATSRTNPILSWSPLHF. Variable domain in full (rest from reference TRBV15 and TRBJ1-6): DAMVIQNPRYQVTQFGKPVTLSCSQTLNHNVMYWYQQKSSQAPKLLFHYYDKDFNNEADTPDNFQSRRPNTSFCFLDIRSPGLGDTAMYLCATSRTNPILSWSPLHFGNGTRLTVT.

The genes are TRBV7-2 and TRBJ2-3; 11 bases match TRBD2. The V gene end was trimmed by 3 bases and the J gene end by 2 bases; junction bases not matched to a gene: 7. Per germline, CDR1 SGHTA and CDR2 FQGNSA. CDR3 size: 17 residues. The CDR3 DNA follows: TGTGCCAGCAGCTTCGGGAATAGCGGGGGGGCCACAGATACGCAGTATTTT. Translated, it gives CASSFGNSGGATDTQYF.

The chain carries TRBV5-6 and TRBJ2-5; D unclear. The V and J ends lost 6 bases and 5 bases respectively, with 14 bases between them. CDR1 SGHDT and CDR2 YYEEEE come from the germline V gene. This CDR3 has 13 residues. DNA for the CDR3: TGTGCCAGCACCTCTTCCGTTCGGGAGACCCAGTACTTC. Amino acids: CASTSSVRETQYF.

The CDR3 reads CASSAGPSKANVLTF. Here the CDR3 DNA reads TGTGCCAGCAGTGCTGGCCCCTCGAAGGCCAACGTCCTGACTTTC. The chain carries TRBV6-6 and TRBJ2-6; D is unclear. Germline V gene sequence: CDR1 MNHNY, CDR2 SVGAGI (reference sequence). With 5 bases removed from V and 6 bases from J, the gap between germline ends came to 14 bases. The CDR3 is made up of 15 amino acids.

This clone has just a few counts. This chain joins TRBV30 and TRBJ1-6, with D perhaps matching TRBD1 (5 bases). From germline, CDR1 is GTSNPN and CDR2 SVGIG (reference sequence). The germline V and J ends were trimmed by 2 bases and 7 bases, with 15 bases remaining between them. The CDR3 is 15 residues long. The CDR3 loop is CAWSRGGTENSPLHF. DNA of the CDR3: TGTGCCTGGAGTAGGGGCGGGACCGAGAATTCACCCCTCCACTTT.

In DNA, the CDR3 is TGTGCCAGTAGTATCGGGACAGGGTCGGGTGGCAATCAGCCCCAGCATTTT. Amino acids: CASSIGTGSGGNQPQHF. The rearrangement uses TRBV19 and TRBJ1-5; 9 positions agree with TRBD1. Losses at the gene ends were 3 bases for V and 2 bases for J; bases not matched to a gene: 8. In germline, CDR1 is LNHDA, CDR2 SQIVND (reference sequence). The CDR3 runs to 17 residues. Full variable domain (rest looked up from reference TRBV19 and TRBJ1-5): DGGITQSPKYLFRKEGQNVTLSCEQNLNHDAMYWYRQDPGQGLRLIYYSQIVNDFQKGDIAEGYSVSREKKESFPLTVTSAQKNPTAFYLCASSIGTGSGGNQPQHFGDGTRLSIL.

This clone has more than one count but fewer than ten. The chain links TRBV28 to TRBJ2-7, with D perhaps matching TRBD1 (6 bases). V was shortened by 7 bases and J by 5 bases, with 9 bases between the two germline ends. There are 11 residues in the CDR3. Germline V gives CDR1 MDHEN, CDR2 SYDVKM. As DNA, the CDR3 is TGTGCCAGCAACACAGGGAACGAGCAGTACTTC. It specifies CASNTGNEQYF.

The chain uses TRBV30 and TRBJ2-7, with D tentatively TRBD1 (6 bases). V was clipped by 4 bases and J by 3 bases, with 19 bases between them. Germline values: CDR1 GTSNPN, CDR2 SVGIG (reference sequence). The CDR3 sequence is 15 residues long. The CDR3, as DNA: TGTGCCTGGATCCCCAGGGGTGCGGATGGCTACGAGCAGTACTTC. It codes for CAWIPRGADGYEQYF.

This clone was counted a few times. The chain joins TRBV6-5 to TRBJ1-1, with 9 bases that match TRBD1. Germline CDR1 and CDR2: MNHEY and SVGAGI. V was clipped by 6 bases and J by 11 bases; unmatched bases: 10. The CDR3 length is 13 residues. The CDR3 reads CASRDYNRGRAFF. The CDR3, as DNA: TGTGCCAGCAGGGACTATAACAGGGGGCGGGCTTTCTTT.

V usage is TRBV6-5 and J usage is TRBJ1-2; D is perhaps TRBD1 (5 bases). The germline gives CDR1 MNHEY, CDR2 SVGAGI. V lost 4 bases and J lost 5, with 20 bases in between. This CDR3 is built from 16 residues. The CDR3 protein is CASSLKGGTPFYGYTF. As DNA, the CDR3 is TGTGCCAGCAGTTTGAAGGGAGGGACTCCTTTTTATGGCTACACCTTC.

This clone has more than one count but fewer than ten. Other DNA sequences in the sample encode the same CDR3. The chain joins TRBV19 to TRBJ1-4; 8 nucleotides agree with TRBD1. The V gene end was trimmed by 4 bases and the J gene end by 7 bases; junction bases not matched to a gene: 11. Germline CDR1 is LNHDA and CDR2 is SQIVND (reference sequence). This CDR3 contains 16 residues. The CDR3 DNA is TGTGCCAGTAGTACCTCCCGACAGGGGAATAGTGAAAAACTGTTTTTT. Amino acid sequence: CASSTSRQGNSEKLFF.

This clone was counted between two and nine times. V gene TRBV5-1 combines with J gene TRBJ2-2; D is undetermined. The germline V and J ends were trimmed by 4 bases and 7 bases, with 14 bases remaining between them. The germline CDR1 and CDR2 sequences are SGHRS and YFSETQ. CDR3 length: 14 residues. The chain's CDR3 is CASSPSSQNGELFF. CDR3 bases: TGCGCCAGCAGCCCCTCCTCCCAGAACGGGGAGCTGTTTTTT.

The CDR3 region has the DNA TGTGCCAGCAGCTTGGAGAGGGGACAGCGAGCTTTCTTT. Its translation: CASSLERGQRAFF. The rearrangement links TRBV5-5 to TRBJ1-1, with 7 bases that match TRBD1. The CDR3 is made up of 13 amino acids. Trimming took 0 bases from V and 10 from J; bases not matched to a gene: 6. Per germline, CDR1 SGHKS and CDR2 YYEKEE (reference sequence).

As for this clone: Other DNA variants within this sample encode the same CDR3. The V gene is TRBV6-5, the J gene TRBJ1-5; 8 nucleotides align to TRBD1. Trimming at V came to 5 bases and at J to 4 bases, leaving 7 bases not matched to a gene. Germline V gives CDR1 MNHEY, CDR2 SVGAGI. The CDR3 is 15 amino acids. The CDR3 loop is CASSPGTGRNQPQHF. The CDR3 nucleotides are TGTGCCAGCAGTCCCGGGACAGGAAGAAATCAGCCCCAGCATTTT.

This clone showed up just a few times. The V and J genes are TRBV19 and TRBJ2-3; 10 nucleotides line up with TRBD1. Trimming removed 5 bases from V and 1 base from J; junction bases left unmatched: 6. The CDR3 is 16 residues long. Germline V lookup: CDR1 LNHDA, CDR2 SQIVND (reference sequence). CDR3 amino acids: CASSATGTGGTDTQYF. The CDR3 DNA reads as TGTGCCAGTAGTGCAACCGGGACAGGGGGCACAGATACGCAGTATTTT.

There are a few counts of this clone. The gene calls are TRBV4-2 and TRBJ1-2; maybe TRBD1 (5 bases). V was cut by 0 bases and J by 2 bases, with 7 bases left in between. The CDR3 runs to 14 residues. Germline lookup yields CDR1 LGHNA and CDR2 YNFKEQ. The CDR3, as DNA: TGTGCCAGCAGCCAAGATTCAGGGAACTATGGCTACACCTTC. Its protein is CASSQDSGNYGYTF.

This clone turned up a few times. The chain joins TRBV21-1 to TRBJ1-4; the table assigns TRBD1, which was not confirmed against the DNA. TRBV21-1 is assigned pseudogene status. The CDR3 has 16 residues. CDR3 residues: CASSKAKPGSNEKLFF. The CDR3, as DNA: TGTGCCAGCAGCAAAGCTAAGCCAGGGTCTAATGAAAAACTGTTTTTT.

The chain employs TRBV2 and TRBJ1-6; D call uncertain. The CDR3 is 13 amino acids. Trimming took off 5 bases at V and 6 bases at J, with 8 bases between the two ends. The V gene's germline CDR1 is SNHLY and CDR2 FYNNEI. The CDR3, as DNA: TGTGCCAGCAGTCCGGGTGGTAATTCACCCCTCCACTTT. Translation: CASSPGGNSPLHF.

This rearrangement joins TRBV2 to TRBJ2-7; D perhaps matches TRBD2 (6 bases). The CDR3 covers 13 residues. CDR1 is SNHLY and CDR2 is FYNNEI in the germline V gene. The V end was cut by 8 bases, the J end by 2 bases, with 13 bases between. CDR3 protein: CASGAGRTYEQYF. The DNA of the CDR3 is TGTGCCAGCGGGGCGGGGAGAACCTACGAGCAGTACTTC.

The J gene is TRBJ1-6, the V gene TRBV7-9; D ambiguous. CDR1 SEHNR and CDR2 FQNEAQ come from the germline V gene (reference sequence). Trimming removed 4 bases from V and 7 bases from J, with 11 bases in between. The CDR3 consists of 14 residues. The CDR3 region has the DNA TGTGCCAGCAGCTCCTGGGCATCCAATTCACCCCTCCACTTT. Protein sequence: CASSSWASNSPLHF.

The chain couples TRBV10-3 to TRBJ2-1, with 8 bases matching TRBD2. Unmatched junction bases numbered 7, after V lost 2 bases and J lost 7 bases. The CDR3 extends over 15 amino acids. The germline gives CDR1 ENHRY, CDR2 SYGVKD. The CDR3 loop reads CAISEGGLAVNEQFF. The CDR3 region has the DNA TGTGCCATCAGTGAGGGTGGACTAGCAGTGAATGAGCAGTTCTTC.

The rearrangement joins TRBV19 to TRBJ2-5; 8 positions agree with TRBD1. CDR3 length: 14 residues. Germline values: CDR1 LNHDA, CDR2 SQIVND (reference sequence). Unmatched junction bases numbered 6, after V lost 5 bases and J lost 4 bases. The CDR3 sequence: CASSPRQGRETQYF. The CDR3 region has the DNA TGTGCCAGTAGTCCTCGACAGGGGAGAGAGACCCAGTACTTC.

This clone was seen only a few times. The chain employs TRBV28 and TRBJ2-5; 8 positions agree with TRBD2. J lost 1 base, V lost 6 bases, and 7 bases had no gene match. CDR3 length: 15 amino acids. The germline V gene has CDR1 MDHEN and CDR2 SYDVKM. CDR3 in amino acids: CASSPNTSGQETQYF. In nucleotides, the CDR3 is TGTGCCAGCAGCCCTAACACTAGCGGCCAAGAGACCCAGTACTTC.

V and J are TRBV5-8 and TRBJ2-7, with D uncertain. This CDR3 has 12 amino acids. The germline V gene has CDR1 SGHTS and CDR2 YDEGEE. The ends were cut back, 4 bases at V and 1 base at J, with 6 bases in the middle. CDR3 residues: CASSGRSYEQYF. DNA of the CDR3: TGTGCCAGCAGCGGCAGATCCTACGAGCAGTACTTC. Filled out from reference TRBV5-8 and TRBJ2-7, the complete variable domain reads EAGVTQSPTHLIKTRGQQATLRCSPISGHTSVYWYQQALGLGLQFLLWYDEGEERNRGNFPPRFSGRQFPNYSSELNVNALELEDSALYLCASSGRSYEQYFGPGTRLTVT.

The V gene is TRBV19, the J gene TRBJ2-2; 11 bases align to TRBD1. Germline V gives CDR1 LNHDA, CDR2 SQIVND (reference sequence). CDR3 length equals 17 residues. V lost 4 bases and J lost 6; bases outside the gene matches: 10. The DNA for the CDR3 is TGTGCCAGTAGTACATCACCCGGGACAGGGGGGTCCGGGGAGCTGTTTTTT. Encoded protein: CASSTSPGTGGSGELFF.